Listed here are 8 T cell receptor beta chains from one sample, sequenced in a study of identical twins. TCRdb re-called the 5' RACE reads through MiXCR, storing one row per CDR3 protein. The repertoire holds around 480,000 distinct CDR3 sequences, with about 14% as singletons. These data were also filed under a second study, of yellow fever vaccine responses in identical twins.

Sequenced input: CD4+ T cells sorted from blood. These receptors were taken from a young woman in good health.

This clonotype was counted only a few times. The chain couples TRBV14 to TRBJ1-4; D unclear. Germline CDR1 reads SGHDN; CDR2 reads FVKESK. V was trimmed by 1 base and J by 3 bases, leaving 9 bases between them. CDR3 size: 15 residues. Written as DNA, the CDR3 is TGTGCCAGCAGCCAAGGATCCAGCCCTAATGAAAAACTGTTTTTT. This gives the protein CASSQGSSPNEKLFF.

The rearrangement joins TRBV4-2 to TRBJ2-7, with 15 bases aligning to TRBD2. The V gene end was trimmed by 1 base and the J gene end by 0 bases; junction bases not matched to a gene: 13. This CDR3 has 21 residues. Per germline, CDR1 LGHNA and CDR2 YNFKEQ. The CDR3 DNA reads TGTGCCAGCAGCCAAGGGGGGACACGGACTAGCGGGAGGGAACGCTCCTACGAGCAGTACTTC. It specifies CASSQGGTRTSGRERSYEQYF.

This clonotype was detected a few times. The chain has TRBV27 and TRBJ2-1; D remains ambiguous. CDR3 length equals 11 residues. The germline gives CDR1 MNHEY, CDR2 SMNVEV (reference sequence). Trimming removed 6 bases from V and 8 bases from J, with 8 bases in between. This chain's CDR3 is CASSGFYEQFF. The CDR3 nucleotides read TGTGCCAGCAGCGGCTTCTATGAGCAGTTCTTC.

The chain recombines TRBV19 with TRBJ1-2; D not resolved. V shed 3 bases and J shed 9 bases, with 14 bases lying between them. CDR3 length equals 13 residues. Germline loops: CDR1 LNHDA, CDR2 SQIVND (reference sequence). CDR3 loop: CASSMMAVVSYTF. In nucleotides, the CDR3 is TGTGCCAGTAGTATGATGGCAGTTGTAAGCTACACCTTC.

This clonotype has only a few counts. The chain is built from TRBV20-1 and TRBJ2-3; D might be TRBD2 (5 bases). Germline CDR1 and CDR2: DFQATT and SNEGSKA (reference sequence). The CDR3 length is 14 residues. V dropped 6 bases and J dropped 6 bases, with 19 bases sitting between them. CDR3 DNA: TGCAGTGCAAAGGAGACCCGGCGGAGGGATACGCAGTATTTT. Its translation: CSAKETRRRDTQYF.

In this sample, this clonotype turned up many times. J is TRBJ2-3 and V is TRBV25-1; D remains unclear. There are 13 residues in the CDR3. The germline CDR1 and CDR2 sequences are MGHDK and SYGVNS. The V end lost 3 bases, the J end lost 2 bases, and 6 bases lay between the germline ends. The CDR3 nucleotides read TGTGCCAGCAGTGACCCGAACACAGATACGCAGTATTTT. It is translated as CASSDPNTDTQYF.

This clonotype was picked up a small number of times. The gene calls are TRBV20-1 and TRBJ2-7; perhaps D is TRBD1 or TRBD2 (6 bases each). The germline gives CDR1 DFQATT, CDR2 SNEGSKA (reference sequence). The CDR3 totals 16 residues. Trimming pared 6 bases from V and 2 bases from J, leaving 23 bases between. The CDR3 spells CSADIGRGLRTYEQYF. The CDR3, as DNA: TGCAGTGCCGATATAGGCAGGGGACTTCGAACCTACGAGCAGTACTTC.

This clonotype was counted only a few times. The V gene is TRBV15, the J gene TRBJ2-4; 7 nucleotides line up with TRBD2. Germline V gives CDR1 LNHNV, CDR2 YYDKDF (reference sequence). Trimming at V came to 1 base and at J to 13 bases, leaving 7 bases not matched to a gene. The CDR3 extends over 13 amino acids. DNA of the CDR3: TGTGCCACCAGCAGAGTGGTGGAACTAGCGCAGTACTTC. It yields the protein CATSRVVELAQYF.